Below, one T cell receptor beta chain is given with its context. This CDR3 has 17 amino acids. The V gene lost 0 bases and the J gene lost 1 base, with 17 bases spanning the gap. CDR1 SGDLS and CDR2 YYNGEE come from the germline V gene. The data are from a study of T cell clonotyping in hematopoietic cell transplantation. The repertoire was sequenced with immunoSEQ multiplex PCR; TCRdb's copy has only in-frame clones and lacks some. The repertoire holds 15,000 to 20,000 clones, with approximately 77% as singletons. Specified time point: recipient sample about 28 days before transplant, after cytoreduction.

The TCR was taken from a man in his 60s with acute myeloid leukemia. Some clones in this sample may be carry-over from other donors' samples. The material sequenced was peripheral blood mononuclear cells, taken before stem cell transplant. The rearrangement links TRBV9 to TRBJ2-7, with D unresolved. CDR3 nucleotides: TGTGCCAGCAGCGTAGATCATGTGCTCCTTGGGTCCTACGAGCAGTACTTC. It encodes CASSVDHVLLGSYEQYF.